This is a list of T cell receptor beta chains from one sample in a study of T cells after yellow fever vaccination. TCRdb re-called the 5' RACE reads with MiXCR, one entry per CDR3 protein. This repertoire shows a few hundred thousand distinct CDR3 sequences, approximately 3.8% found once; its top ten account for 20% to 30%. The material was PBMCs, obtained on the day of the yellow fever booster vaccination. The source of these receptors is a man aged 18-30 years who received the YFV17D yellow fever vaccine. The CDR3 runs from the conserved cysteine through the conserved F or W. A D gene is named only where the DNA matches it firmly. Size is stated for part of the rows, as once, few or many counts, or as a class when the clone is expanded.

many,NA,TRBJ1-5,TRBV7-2,TGTGCCAGCAGCTCTCTGGGGTCGAGGGTGGATCAGCCCCAGCATTTT,CASSSLGSRVDQPQHF
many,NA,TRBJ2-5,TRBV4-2,TGTGCCAGCAGCCAAGATCCCTCCCGTTGGGGAGAGACCCAGTACTTC,CASSQDPSRWGETQYF
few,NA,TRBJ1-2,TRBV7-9,TGTGCCAGCAGTCCAAGTCAGGAGCCTCACTATGGCTACACCTTC,CASSPSQEPHYGYTF
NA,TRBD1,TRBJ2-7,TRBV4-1,TGCGCCAGCAGCCAAGGCCGGGACAGGGTAGACGAGCAGTACTTC,CASSQGRDRVDEQYF
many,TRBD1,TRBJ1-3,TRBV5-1,TGCGCCAGCAGCTCCGGTGACAGGGCCTCTGGAAACACCATATATTTT,CASSSGDRASGNTIYF
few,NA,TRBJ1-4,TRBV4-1,TGCGCCAGCAGCCAGGAGGGTGGGGCATTTGGTGAAAAACTGTTTTTT,CASSQEGGAFGEKLFF
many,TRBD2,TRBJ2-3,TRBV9,TGTGCCAGCAGCGTAGCCGGGGGGTTGAATACGCAGTATTTT,CASSVAGGLNTQYF
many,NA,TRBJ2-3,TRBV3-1,TGTGCCAGCAGCCCCGGGGCCAGGGTGGGCACAGATACGCAGTATTTT,CASSPGARVGTDTQYF
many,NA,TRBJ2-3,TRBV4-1,TGCGCCAGCAGCCAAGAAGGCTTTGGAGATACGCAGTATTTT,CASSQEGFGDTQYF
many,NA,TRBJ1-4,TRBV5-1,TGCGCCAGCACGGACGGCTCGAGACATGAAAAACTGTTTTTT,CASTDGSRHEKLFF
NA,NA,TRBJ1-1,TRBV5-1,TGCGCCAGCAGCGCGCTTCCAGGGGAGAGCACTGAAGCTTTCTTT,CASSALPGESTEAFF
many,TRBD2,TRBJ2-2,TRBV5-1,TGCGCCAGCTCCCCGACTAGCGGGAGCGCCGGGGAGCTGTTTTTT,CASSPTSGSAGELFF
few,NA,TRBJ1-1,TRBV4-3,TGCGCCAGCAGCCAAGGTTTGACACTGAACACTGAAGCTTTCTTT,CASSQGLTLNTEAFF
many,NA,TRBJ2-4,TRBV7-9,TGTGCCAGCAGCTCAACGCCCAGGGGCCCCGCTGTCGACATTCAGTACTTC,CASSSTPRGPAVDIQYF
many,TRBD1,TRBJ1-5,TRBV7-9,TGTGCCAGCAGCCGGACAGGGAGTCAGCCCCAGCATTTT,CASSRTGSQPQHF
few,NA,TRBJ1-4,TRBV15,TGTGCCACCAGCAGAGATCGGGCAGACCGTCATTTT,CATSRDRADRHF
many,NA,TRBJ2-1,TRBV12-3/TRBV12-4,TGTGCCAGCAGTCCCATAGGCTCCTACAATGAGCAGTTCTTC,CASSPIGSYNEQFF
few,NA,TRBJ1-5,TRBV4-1,TGCGCCAGCAGCCAAGATTTCCCTCAGCCCCAGCATTTT,CASSQDFPQPQHF
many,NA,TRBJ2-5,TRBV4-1,TGCGCCAGCAGCCAAGTTAAGGGAGAGACCCAGTACTTC,CASSQVKGETQYF
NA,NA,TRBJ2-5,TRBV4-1,TGCGCCAGCAGCCAGGTCGGGACGTATCAAGAGACCCAGTACTTC,CASSQVGTYQETQYF
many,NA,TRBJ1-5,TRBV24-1,TGTGCCACCAGTGGTAGCGGGGAACAGCCCCAGCATTTT,CATSGSGEQPQHF
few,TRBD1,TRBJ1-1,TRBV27,TGTGCCAGCAGTAATCGCAGGGGGGTCACTGAAGCTTTCTTT,CASSNRRGVTEAFF
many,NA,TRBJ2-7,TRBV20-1,TGCAGTGCTCCGGAGGGGACGCCCTACGAGCAGTACTTC,CSAPEGTPYEQYF
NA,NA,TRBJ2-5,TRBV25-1,TGTGCCAGCAGTGCCCTGACTGGGTACCAAGAGACCCAGTACTTC,CASSALTGYQETQYF
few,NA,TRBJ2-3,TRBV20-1,TGCAGTGCTCCCGGACTAAGCTGGTACACAGATACGCAGTATTTT,CSAPGLSWYTDTQYF
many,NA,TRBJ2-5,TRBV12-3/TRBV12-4,TGTGTCAGCTGGTCGGGGTACCAAGAGACCCAGTACTTC,CVSWSGYQETQYF
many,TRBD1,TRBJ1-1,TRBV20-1,TGCAGTGCTACCCTCACCAGGGGGAAAGCTGAAGCTTTCTTT,CSATLTRGKAEAFF
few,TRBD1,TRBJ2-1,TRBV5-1,TGCGCCAGCAGAGTTCAATGGACAGGGACCAATGAGCAGTTCTTC,CASRVQWTGTNEQFF
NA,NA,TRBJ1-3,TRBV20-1,TGCAGTGCTAGGGGGATAGTCTACTCTGGAAACACCATATATTTT,CSARGIVYSGNTIYF
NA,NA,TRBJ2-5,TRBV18,TGTGCCAGCTCACCACTCCAAGAGACCCTGTACTTC,CASSPLQETLYF
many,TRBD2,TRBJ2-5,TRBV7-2,TGTGCCAGCAGCTTTGCGGGGGGCCTCCAAGAGACCCAGTACTTC,CASSFAGGLQETQYF
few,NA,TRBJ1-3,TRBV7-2,TGTGCCAGCAGCCCCACAGCGACTGGAAACACCATATATTTT,CASSPTATGNTIYF
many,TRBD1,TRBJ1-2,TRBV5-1,TGCGCCAGCAGCACGCAGGGGGATGGCTACACCTTC,CASSTQGDGYTF
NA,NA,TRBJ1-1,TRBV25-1,TGTGCCAGCAGTGAAATGGAGGGTAGCACTGAAGCTTTCTTT,CASSEMEGSTEAFF
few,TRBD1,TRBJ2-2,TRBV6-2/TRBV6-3,TGTGCCAGCAGTCTAGGGGGCCAGGAGACCGGGGAGCTGTTTTTT,CASSLGGQETGELFF
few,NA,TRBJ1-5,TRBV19,TGTGCCAGCAGGACAGTTCATAGCAATCAGCCCCAGCATTTT,CASRTVHSNQPQHF
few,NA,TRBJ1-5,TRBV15,TGTGCCACCAGCAGAGATCGATGGCAGTCTAGCAATCAGCCCCAGCATTTT,CATSRDRWQSSNQPQHF
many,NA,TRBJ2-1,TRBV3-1,TGTGCCAGCAGCCAGACCCTGACAGTGTACAATGAGCAGTTCTTC,CASSQTLTVYNEQFF
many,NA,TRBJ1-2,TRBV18,TGTGCCAGCTCACCACACTTGGACGGCTACACCTTC,CASSPHLDGYTF
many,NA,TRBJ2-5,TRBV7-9,TGTGCCAGCAGATTTTCGGAGACCCAGTACTTC,CASRFSETQYF
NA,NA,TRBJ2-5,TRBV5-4,TGTGCCAGCAGTCCTCAGCGGGCGGCGGAGACCCAGTACTTC,CASSPQRAAETQYF
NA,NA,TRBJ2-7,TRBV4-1,TGCGCCAGCAGCCAAGCTGCATACCGACCCCTCCACGAGCAGTACTTC,CASSQAAYRPLHEQYF
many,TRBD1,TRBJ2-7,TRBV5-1,TGCGCCAGCACCCTGACAGGGGAGTATGTCGAGCAGTACTTC,CASTLTGEYVEQYF
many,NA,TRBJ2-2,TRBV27,TGTGCCAGCAGTTCCCTATCCTCGGGGAGGGAGCTGTTTTTT,CASSSLSSGRELFF
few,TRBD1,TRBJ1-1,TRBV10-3,TGTGCCATCAGTGACCCGTTGATGACAGGGATAGCTTTCTTT,CAISDPLMTGIAFF
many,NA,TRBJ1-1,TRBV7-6,TGTGCCAGCAGCTTAGGGCAGACAGGAGGGGACACTGAAGCTTTCTTT,CASSLGQTGGDTEAFF
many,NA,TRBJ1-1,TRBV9,TGTGCCAGCAGCGTTACTTCCGGGAACACTGAAGCTTTCTTT,CASSVTSGNTEAFF
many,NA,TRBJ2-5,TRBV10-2,TGCGCCAGCAGTGAGGGGTCCGGATGGGGGGACCAAGAGACCCAGTACTTC,CASSEGSGWGDQETQYF
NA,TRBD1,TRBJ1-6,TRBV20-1,TGCAGTGCTAGAGGAGGCCCCCGGGACAGGGGAAGTGGTAATAATTCACCCCTCCACTTT,CSARGGPRDRGSGNNSPLHF
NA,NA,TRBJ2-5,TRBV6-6,TGTGCCAGCAGCTTATGGACTACCGGAGAGACCCAGTACTTC,CASSLWTTGETQYF
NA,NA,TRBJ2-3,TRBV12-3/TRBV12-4,TGTGCCAGCAGCTATCCTGCGGGACTTGGGGATACGCAGTATTTT,CASSYPAGLGDTQYF
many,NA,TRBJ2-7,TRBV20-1,TGCAGTGCTAGAGACTTCGCGGGGAGCTCGAGCTCCTACGAGCAGTACTTC,CSARDFAGSSSSYEQYF
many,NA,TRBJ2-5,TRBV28,TGTGCCAGCGGAAGGAACCCCTCTCAAGAGACCCAGTACTTC,CASGRNPSQETQYF
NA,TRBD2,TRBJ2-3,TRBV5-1,TGCGCCAGCAGCTTGTTGACTAGCGGGGACACAGATACGCAGTATTTT,CASSLLTSGDTDTQYF
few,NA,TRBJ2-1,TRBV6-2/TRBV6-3,TGTGCCAGCAGTTACGGGGAATGGGCCGAACAGTTCTTC,CASSYGEWAEQFF